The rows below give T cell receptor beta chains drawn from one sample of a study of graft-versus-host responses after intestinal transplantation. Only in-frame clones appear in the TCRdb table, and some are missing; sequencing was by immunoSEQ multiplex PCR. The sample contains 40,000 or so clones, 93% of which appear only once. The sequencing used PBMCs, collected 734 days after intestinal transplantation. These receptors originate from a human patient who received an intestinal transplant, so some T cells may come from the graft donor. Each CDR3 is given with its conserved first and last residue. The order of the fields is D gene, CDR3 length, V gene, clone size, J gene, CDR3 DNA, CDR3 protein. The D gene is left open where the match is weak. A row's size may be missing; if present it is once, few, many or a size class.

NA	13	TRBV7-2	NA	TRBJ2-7	TGTGCCAGCAGCTTAAGACTCCTTAGAGAGCAGTACTTC	CASSLRLLREQYF
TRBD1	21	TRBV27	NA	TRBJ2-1	TGTGCCAGCAGTTCCACGCATACAAGGACAGTTCCCAGGGGGTCCTACAATGAGCAGTTCTTC	CASSSTHTRTVPRGSYNEQFF
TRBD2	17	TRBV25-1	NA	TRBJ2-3	TGTGCCAGCAGTGAATGGGGACTAGCGGGCGGCACAGATACGCAGTATTTT	CASSEWGLAGGTDTQYF
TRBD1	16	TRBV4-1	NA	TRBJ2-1	TGCGCCAGCAGCCAACCCGGACAGGGGAACTACAATGAGCAGTTCTTC	CASSQPGQGNYNEQFF
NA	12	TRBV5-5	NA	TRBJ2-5	TGTGCCAGCTTCGGGGCCGGGTTGGCCCAGTACTTC	CASFGAGLAQYF
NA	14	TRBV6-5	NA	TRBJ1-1	TGTGCCAGCGGCTACGGCAGGGCGGACACTGAAGCTTTCTTT	CASGYGRADTEAFF
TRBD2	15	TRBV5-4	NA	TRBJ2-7	TGTGCCAGCAGCCAACGGTTAGCGGGCGTATACGAGCAGTACTTC	CASSQRLAGVYEQYF
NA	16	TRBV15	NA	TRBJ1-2	TGTGCCACCAGCAGAGAAGGCGGGGCAACCAACTATGGCTACACCTTC	CATSREGGATNYGYTF
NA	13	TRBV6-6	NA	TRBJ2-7	TGTGCCAGCAGCTTCGTAGAGTCCTACGAGCAGTACTTC	CASSFVESYEQYF
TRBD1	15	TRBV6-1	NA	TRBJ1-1	TGTGCCAGCACCCCAATACAGGGGCGGAACACTGAAGCTTTCTTT	CASTPIQGRNTEAFF
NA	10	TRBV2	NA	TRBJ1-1	TGTGCCAGCACGGACACTGAAGCTTTCTTT	CASTDTEAFF
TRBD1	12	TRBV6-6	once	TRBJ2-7	TGTGCCAGCCTTGACAGGGTTCGCGAGCAGTACTTC	CASLDRVREQYF
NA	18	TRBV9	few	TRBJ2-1	TGTGCCAGCAGCGTAGCTAGTGATGTGGGCAGGGGCAACAATGAGCAGTTCTTC	CASSVASDVGRGNNEQFF
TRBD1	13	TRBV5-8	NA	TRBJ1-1	TGTGCCACCAGCCGACAGGGACGCGCTGAAGCTTTCTTT	CATSRQGRAEAFF
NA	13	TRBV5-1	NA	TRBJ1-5	TGCGCCAGCCCGCCAGGGGAAAATCAGCCCCAGCATTTT	CASPPGENQPQHF
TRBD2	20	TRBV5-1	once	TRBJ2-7	TGCGCCAGCAGCTTGATGAGTCTAGCGGGGACCTCCGAGAAAGGGCTCGAGCAGTACTTC	CASSLMSLAGTSEKGLEQYF
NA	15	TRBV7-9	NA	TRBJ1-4	TGTGCCAGCAGCTTAGCGGAGCTTTTCGCCGGCAAACTGTTTTTT	CASSLAELFAGKLFF
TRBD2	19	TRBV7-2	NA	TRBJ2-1	TGTGCCAGCAGCCCCCACGAGGAGATTCTAGCGGGGGGTTTTTATGAGCAGTTCTTC	CASSPHEEILAGGFYEQFF
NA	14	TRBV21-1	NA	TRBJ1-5	TGTGCCAGCAGCCCCCAGACAGGGAATCAGCCCCAGCATTTT	CASSPQTGNQPQHF
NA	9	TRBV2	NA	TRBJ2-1	TGTGCCAGCAATGAAGGGCAGTTCTTC	CASNEGQFF
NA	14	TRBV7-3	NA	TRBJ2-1	TGTGCCAGCAGGACCACGACAGGAAACAATGAGCAGTTCTTC	CASRTTTGNNEQFF
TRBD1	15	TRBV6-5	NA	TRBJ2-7	TGTGCCAGCAGTTACTACAACAGGGGCCGCTACGAGCAGTACTTC	CASSYYNRGRYEQYF
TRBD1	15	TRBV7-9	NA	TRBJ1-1	TGTGCCAGCAGCCCAACCTGGACAGGACACACTGAAGCTTTCTTT	CASSPTWTGHTEAFF
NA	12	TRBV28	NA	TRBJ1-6	TGTGCCAGCACACAACAGACTTCACCCCTCCACTTT	CASTQQTSPLHF
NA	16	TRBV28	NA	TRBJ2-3	TGTGCCAGCAGTTTATCGGCTAGGGGGAGCACAGATACGCAGTATTTT	CASSLSARGSTDTQYF
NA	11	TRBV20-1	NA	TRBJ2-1	TGCAGTGCCTCCACGATGAATGAGCAGTTCTTC	CSASTMNEQFF
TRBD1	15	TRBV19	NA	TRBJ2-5	TGTGCCAGTAGTTTAAGGACAGGGGAGGGAGAGACCCAGTACTTC	CASSLRTGEGETQYF
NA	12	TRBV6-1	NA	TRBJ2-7	TGTGCCAGCAGTGTAGCTCCGGGGGAGCAGTACTTC	CASSVAPGEQYF
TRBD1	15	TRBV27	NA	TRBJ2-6	TGTGCCAGACAGACAGGGGTCCCTGGGGCCAACGTCCTGACTTTC	CARQTGVPGANVLTF
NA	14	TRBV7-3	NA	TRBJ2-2	TGTGCCAGCAGCTTAAATGTTAACACCGGGGAGCTGTTTTTT	CASSLNVNTGELFF
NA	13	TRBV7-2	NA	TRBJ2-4	TGTGCCAGCAGCTTAGAACACCAGGACATTCAGTACTTC	CASSLEHQDIQYF
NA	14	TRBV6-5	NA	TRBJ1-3	TGTGCCAGCAGTTACCGGGGTGCTGGAAACACCATATATTTT	CASSYRGAGNTIYF
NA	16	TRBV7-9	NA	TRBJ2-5	TGTGCCAGCAGCCCACAGGGAGCCTTGAAGGAAGAGACCCAGTACTTC	CASSPQGALKEETQYF
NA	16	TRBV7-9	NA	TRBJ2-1	TGTGCCAGCAGCTTTTTGGCGGATATATCCTACAATGAGCAGTTCTTC	CASSFLADISYNEQFF
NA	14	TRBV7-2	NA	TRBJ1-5	TGTGCCAGCAGCTCAGGTGGGGATTATCAGCCCCAGCATTTT	CASSSGGDYQPQHF
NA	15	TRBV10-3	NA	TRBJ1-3	TGTGCCTCCTTCGCAGTTCTAACCTCTGGAAACACCATATATTTT	CASFAVLTSGNTIYF
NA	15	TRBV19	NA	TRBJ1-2	TGTGCCAGTAGTCTTCAACAGGGTCCCTCGGGTGGCTACACCTTC	CASSLQQGPSGGYTF
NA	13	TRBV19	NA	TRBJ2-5	TGTGCCAGTAGCTCATGGGGCCGAGAGACCCAGTACTTC	CASSSWGRETQYF
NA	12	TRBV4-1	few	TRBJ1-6	TGCGCCAGCAGCCCTCGAGGGTGGACCCTCCACTTT	CASSPRGWTLHF
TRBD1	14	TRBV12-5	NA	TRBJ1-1	TGTGCTAGTGGTTCCAGACAGGGGCCGACTGAAGCTTTCTTT	CASGSRQGPTEAFF
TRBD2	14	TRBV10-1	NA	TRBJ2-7	TGCGCCAGCAGTGAAAGCGGGGAGTTCTACGAGCAGTACTTC	CASSESGEFYEQYF
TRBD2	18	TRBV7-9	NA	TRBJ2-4	TGTGCCAGCACCCCCCGGGGACTAGCGTACACAGCTGAAAACATTCAGTACTTC	CASTPRGLAYTAENIQYF
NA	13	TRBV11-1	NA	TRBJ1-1	TGTGCCAGCAGCAAGGGCAGCGGGACTGAAGCTTTCTTT	CASSKGSGTEAFF
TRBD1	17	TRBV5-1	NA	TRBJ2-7	TGCGCCAGGGCGAGGACAGGTTGGATCCCCACATCCTACGAGCAGTACTTC	CARARTGWIPTSYEQYF
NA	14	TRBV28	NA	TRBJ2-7	TGTGCCAGCAGTTTATCCTCCCCAATAAACGAGCAGTACTTC	CASSLSSPINEQYF
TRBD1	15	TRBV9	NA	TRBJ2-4	TGTGCCAGCAGCGTAGAGGGACAGGGTGGAAACATTCAGTACTTC	CASSVEGQGGNIQYF
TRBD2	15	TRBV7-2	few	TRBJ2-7	TGTGCCAGCAGCTTAGCTAGCGGGAATAGCTACGAGCAGTACTTC	CASSLASGNSYEQYF
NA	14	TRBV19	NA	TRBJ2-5	TGTGCCAGTAGTATCCAGGGGTACCAAGAGACCCAGTACTTC	CASSIQGYQETQYF
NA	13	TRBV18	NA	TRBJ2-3	TGTGCCAGCTCACCAGCAGACACAGATACGCAGTATTTT	CASSPADTDTQYF
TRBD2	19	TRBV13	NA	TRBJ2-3	TGTGCCAGCAGCTTAGCTACAGCGGGGGGGCCGGTCCCCACAGATACGCAGTATTTT	CASSLATAGGPVPTDTQYF
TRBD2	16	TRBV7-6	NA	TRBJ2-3	TGTGCCAGCAGCTTAGCGTTAGCGGGTAGCACAGATACGCAGTATTTT	CASSLALAGSTDTQYF
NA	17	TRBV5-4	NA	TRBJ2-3	TGTGCCAGCAGCTTGGCACCAACAGGGTTGGGAACAGATACGCAGTATTTT	CASSLAPTGLGTDTQYF
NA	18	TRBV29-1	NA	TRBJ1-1	TGTAGCGTAGGGGGGGGAAAGGGGTTTGTTTTGATGAACACTGAAGCTTTCTTT	CSVGGGKGFVLMNTEAFF
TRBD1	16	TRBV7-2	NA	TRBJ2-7	TGTGCCAGCAGCTTACCCCGGACAGGGCCCTCCTACGAGCAGTACTTC	CASSLPRTGPSYEQYF
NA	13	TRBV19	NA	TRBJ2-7	TGTGCCAGTAGGATGGACGCCAGGGGCGAGCAGTACTTC	CASRMDARGEQYF
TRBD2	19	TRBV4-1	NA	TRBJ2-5	TGCGCCAGCAGCCGGGAGGTGGTAGCGGGGGATGAACGTGAAGAGACCCAGTACTTC	CASSREVVAGDEREETQYF